This TCR beta chain was recovered during a study of blood T cells in healthy people across ages (dated by TCRdb to about 2015). Context from the whole study: Template switching captured roughly one uniquely barcoded TCR beta cDNA molecule per two T cells in model experiments. The study measured age-related changes in TCR beta repertoire diversity using deep sequencing normalized with unique cDNA molecular identifiers. Donors were grouped into four age groups: young (average about 15 years), middle-aged (less than 40), aged (around 60) and long-lived (approximately 75). To avoid experimental bias, donors of different ages were spread randomly across the sequencing lanes. The study analyzed two additional independent replicas of 1 million unique cDNA reads from the same blood draw for two donors, one aged 18 to 30 and one aged 80 or older.

Via the germline V gene, CDR1 is MGHRA and CDR2 YSYEKL. V was cut back by 6 bases and J by 5 bases, leaving a gap of 10 bases between them. Including the terminal cysteine and phenylalanine, the CDR3 comprises 12 residues. Only the CDR3 portion is preserved as DNA: 36 bases, with reading frame beginning at the first base. Libraries were prepared through 5' RACE. The listed sequencing device is Illumina HiSeq 2500. A second PCR of roughly 6 to 11 cycles was run with a J-beta primer mix and a sample-barcoded 5' primer. Each TCR beta cDNA molecule received a unique molecular identifier from a template-switch 5' adaptor carrying 12 random nucleotides. At least 3 million CDR3-containing paired-end reads were obtained from each sample. The Mint cDNA synthesis kit, primed by a TRBC-specific oligonucleotide, was used to synthesize first-strand cDNA from all RNA. Following uracil-DNA glycosylase treatment, all cDNA underwent a first 18-cycle PCR with the universal primers M1SS and BC2_uni_R. In the source study's methods: Each sample was normalized by randomly selecting 1 million high-quality reads, each carrying a distinct molecular identifier. Reads sharing molecular identifiers were discarded rather than binned into consensus sequences. MiTCR, with a Q25 quality threshold and the strictest error-elimination algorithm, was used for CDR3 identification, clonotype clustering and error correction. Lower-bound total TCR beta diversity was estimated with a nonparametric unseen species model using Euler transformation. The public reads were quality trimmed at Q25 with fastp and then assembled into clones with MiXCR by TCRdb, keeping productive beta chains. Rows merge per CDR3 protein into single entries with the most common DNA and genes. The V and J calls here are based on TCRdb, not the publication. Across this sample there are some 640,000 distinct CDR3 sequences, with approximately 30% seen only once. Approximately 14% of the sample is held by the ten biggest clonotypes.

This clonotype was detected ten times or more. Its antigen is unknown. Base qualities are missing; no much larger clone stands one base away. General findings and caveats noted by the study authors: There was a strong correlation between observed TCR beta diversity and the percentage of naive T cells measured by flow cytometry. As age increased, observed TCR beta diversity per million T cells dropped in a roughly linear way, and a significant reduction was already evident by age roughly 36. Because profiling used bulk unsorted PBMCs, naive and antigen-experienced compartments could not be compared conclusively. Total diversity estimates from one million sequenced T cells were considered lower bounds and underestimates. Because the CMV infection status of the donors was unknown, age-related changes in expanded clonotypes may potentially have been confounded. Compared with the aged group, more naive CD4+ T cells, fewer expanded clones and increased TCR diversity were shown by the long-lived group, suggesting age selection.

The donors were a few dozen Caucasian individuals from Russia, aged 6 to 90 years, who were systemically healthy. Each donor gave ten milliliters of peripheral blood, collected into EDTA-treated Vacutainer tubes. Ficoll-Paque density-gradient centrifugation was used to isolate PBMCs, with at least 7 million per sample. Trizol reagent was used to extract total RNA from PBMCs, with at least 5 micrograms per sample. For every donor, flow cytometry on a PBMC aliquot measured the percentage of naive CD45RAhigh/CD27high T cells. This TCR was recovered from a woman of 80 years or more in good health. Sequenced sample: blood. The chain joins TRBV4-1 to TRBJ2-5; the D segment could be TRBD2, given 6 matching bases. CDR3 region: CASSGTGETQYF. The DNA is TGCGCCAGCAGTGGGACTGGGGAGACCCAGTACTTC.